This T cell receptor beta chain was profiled in a study of blood T cell repertoires in COVID-19. Profiled with immunoSEQ multiplex PCR; TCRdb holds only in-frame clones, not every one. The sample has about 26,000 clones, nearly 90% seen once. The V and J ends lost 3 bases and 4 bases, in that order; junction bases with no gene match: 4. Germline V lookup: CDR1 DFQATT, CDR2 SNEGSKA (reference sequence). The CDR3 consists of 13 residues. The material sequenced was peripheral blood. The origin of this receptor is a man in his 70s with acute or convalescent COVID-19. The chain combines TRBV20-1 with TRBJ2-5; TRBD1 aligns across 8 bases. CDR3 nucleotide sequence: TGCAGTGCTAGTTCACAGGGGGTAGAGACCCAGTACTTC. Translation gives CSASSQGVETQYF.